The 5 T cell receptor beta chains given below trace back to one sample, sequenced in a study of beta chain features in type 1 diabetes. Since all of the isolated RNA was reverse transcribed, expressed TCRB transcripts were what got sequenced. The repertoire was sequenced with immunoSEQ multiplex PCR; TCRdb's copy has only in-frame clones and lacks some. Among some 360,000 clones listed, around 10% were seen once. Which antigens these TCRs recognize remains unknown. Study results and limitations: Moderate but significant shortening of TCRB CDR3s was recorded in all four CD4+ subsets from Type 1 diabetes patients.

Material: central memory CD4+ T cells from blood. The receptors derive from a man younger than 45 with type 1 diabetes.

The gene calls are TRBV4-1 and TRBJ2-5; TRBD2 agrees at 15 bases. CDR1 is MGHRA, CDR2 YSYEKL, per germline. The CDR3 is made up of 17 amino acids. Unmatched junction bases numbered 4, after V lost 4 bases and J lost 1 base. The CDR3 loop reads CASSPGLAGGIQETQYF. The DNA for the CDR3 is TGCGCCAGCAGCCCAGGACTAGCGGGAGGGATCCAAGAGACCCAGTACTTC.

The chain links TRBV10-1 to TRBJ1-5; 8 nucleotides agree with TRBD1. The CDR3 contains 13 residues. After removal of 5 bases from V and 11 bases from J, the junction contained 8 bases not matched to a gene. The germline V gene encodes CDR1 WNHNN and CDR2 SYGVQD (reference sequence). The CDR3 spells CASSPGTGLAQHF. CDR3 DNA sequence: TGCGCCAGCAGTCCGGGGACAGGTCTGGCCCAGCATTTT.

This clone was detected a few times. The chain couples TRBV5-6 to TRBJ1-2; D ambiguous. With 0 bases removed from V and 8 bases from J, the gap between germline ends came to 11 bases. The length of the CDR3 is 13 residues. Germline CDR1 SGHDT, CDR2 YYEEEE. The CDR3 DNA sequence: TGTGCCAGCAGCTTGGTTACCCCCCGAGGCTACACCTTC. Amino acid sequence: CASSLVTPRGYTF.

This clone showed up just a few times. The V gene is TRBV15, the J gene TRBJ2-1; TRBD2 matches 10 bases. V was pared by 3 bases and J by 4 bases, with 3 bases of the junction left unmatched. The germline CDR1 and CDR2 sequences are LNHNV and YYDKDF (reference sequence). This CDR3 is built from 15 residues. The CDR3, as DNA: TGTGCCACCAGCAGCGGGACTAGCGAATACAATGAGCAGTTCTTC. It specifies CATSSGTSEYNEQFF.

This clone showed up just a few times. V usage is TRBV7-9 and J usage is TRBJ2-6; no reliable D call. Trimming left V 4 bases short and J 0 bases short, with 4 bases between. The CDR3 runs 14 residues. The germline gives CDR1 SEHNR, CDR2 FQNEAQ (reference sequence). The CDR3 DNA is TGTGCCAGCAGCTCCTACTCTGGGGCCAACGTCCTGACTTTC. Amino acids: CASSSYSGANVLTF.